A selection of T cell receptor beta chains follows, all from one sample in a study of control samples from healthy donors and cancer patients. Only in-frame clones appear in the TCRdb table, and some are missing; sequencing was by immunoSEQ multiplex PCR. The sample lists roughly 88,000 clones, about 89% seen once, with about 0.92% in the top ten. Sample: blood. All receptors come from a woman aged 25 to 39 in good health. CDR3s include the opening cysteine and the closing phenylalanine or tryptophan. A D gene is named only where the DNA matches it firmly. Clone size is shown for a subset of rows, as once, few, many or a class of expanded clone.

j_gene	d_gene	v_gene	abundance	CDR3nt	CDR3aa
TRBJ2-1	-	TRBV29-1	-	TGCAGCGTCGACCCTTACCAGACTAGGATCTTAGGCAATGAGCAGTTCTTC	CSVDPYQTRILGNEQFF
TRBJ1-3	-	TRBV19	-	TGTGCCAGTAGCCCTGTTGCGGGGGCTAGTGGAAACACCATATATTTT	CASSPVAGASGNTIYF
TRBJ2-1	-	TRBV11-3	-	TGTGCCAGCAGCTTAACGCGATGGGACCAGCAGTTCTTC	CASSLTRWDQQFF
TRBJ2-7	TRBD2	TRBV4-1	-	TGCGCCAGCAGCCGAGAGGGGAGAGCGGGAGGTCCCTACGAGCAGTACTTC	CASSREGRAGGPYEQYF
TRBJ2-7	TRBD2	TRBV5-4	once	TGTGCCAGCAGCTTGGAGGAGACTAGCGGGTTTGACGAGCAGTACTTC	CASSLEETSGFDEQYF
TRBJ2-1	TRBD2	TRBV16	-	TGTGCCAGCAGCCTACTCACTAGCGGGGGCAACAATGAGCAGTTCTTC	CASSLLTSGGNNEQFF
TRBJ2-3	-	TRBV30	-	TGTGCCTGGAGTGTCTCTAGCTTGACAGATACGCAGTATTTT	CAWSVSSLTDTQYF
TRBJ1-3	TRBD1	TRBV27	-	TGTGCCAGCAGTCGACAGGGTAGTTCTGGAAACACCATATATTTT	CASSRQGSSGNTIYF
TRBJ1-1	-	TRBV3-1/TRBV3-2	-	TGTGCCACCAGCGGTGTCTTGACAGAACGGAACACTGAAGCTTTCTTT	CATSGVLTERNTEAFF
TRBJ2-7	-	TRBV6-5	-	TGTGCCAGCAGGAGCCTCTCAGGGTTTCGGTACTTC	CASRSLSGFRYF
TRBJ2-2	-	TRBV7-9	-	TGTGCCAGCAGCTTAGAAGGGGGACGGACCGGGGAGCTGTTTTTT	CASSLEGGRTGELFF
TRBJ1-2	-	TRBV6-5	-	TGTGCCAGCAGTTACTCGAAACAGGGTGCTAACTATGGCTACACCTTC	CASSYSKQGANYGYTF
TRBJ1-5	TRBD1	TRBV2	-	TGTGCCAGCAGTGGGGACAGATTCGGCAATCAGCCCCAGCATTTT	CASSGDRFGNQPQHF
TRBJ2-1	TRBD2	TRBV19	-	TGTGCCAGCGTCCCCAAGGGACTAGCGGGAGGGAACCATCAGTTCTTC	CASVPKGLAGGNHQFF
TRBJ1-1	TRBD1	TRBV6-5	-	TGTGCCAGCAGTTACGAGGGGACAGTTAACACTGAAGCTTTCTTT	CASSYEGTVNTEAFF
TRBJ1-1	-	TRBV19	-	TGTGCCAGTAGTCCAGCAGGGAAACTGAACACTGAAGCTTTCTTT	CASSPAGKLNTEAFF
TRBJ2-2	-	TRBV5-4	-	TGTGCCAGCAGCTTGAGCTTAGCCGGGGAGCTGTTTTTT	CASSLSLAGELFF
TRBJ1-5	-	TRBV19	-	TGTGCCAGTACAGAGGGAATAGACCAGCCCCAGCATTTT	CASTEGIDQPQHF
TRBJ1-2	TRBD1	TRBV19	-	TGTGCCAGTAGTCGACAGGGCCCTTCCGGCTACACCTTC	CASSRQGPSGYTF
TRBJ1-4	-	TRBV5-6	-	TGTGCCAGCAGCTTACAGGGTAGGGGGAATGAAAAACTGTTTTTT	CASSLQGRGNEKLFF
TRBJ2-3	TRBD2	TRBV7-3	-	TGTGCCAGCAGCCCGCGGACTAGCGCTACAGATACGCAGTATTTT	CASSPRTSATDTQYF
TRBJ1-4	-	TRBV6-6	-	TGTGCCAGCAGCAACCCCCGGGACGGCGGGGAAAAACTGTTTTTT	CASSNPRDGGEKLFF
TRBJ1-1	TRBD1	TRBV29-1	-	TGCAGCGTGGGACAGGGGGTGTATACTGAAGCTTTCTTT	CSVGQGVYTEAFF
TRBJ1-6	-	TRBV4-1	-	TGCGCCAGCAGCCAGCTAGTATCCGGGATTCTCATACGTAGTAATTCACCCCTCCACTTT	CASSQLVSGILIRSNSPLHF
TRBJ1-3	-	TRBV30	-	TGTGCCTGGAGCGCACAGGTCTCTGGAAACACCATATATTTT	CAWSAQVSGNTIYF
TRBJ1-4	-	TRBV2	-	TGTGCCAGCAGTGGGACACTTAATGAAAAACTGTTTTTT	CASSGTLNEKLFF
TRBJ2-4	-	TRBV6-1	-	TGTGCCAGCAGTGAAGCGCGTAGTGGGTTAGCCAAAAACATTCAGTACTTC	CASSEARSGLAKNIQYF
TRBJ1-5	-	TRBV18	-	TGTGCCAGCTCCCGGGCATTTACAGGGAATCAGCCCCAGCATTTT	CASSRAFTGNQPQHF
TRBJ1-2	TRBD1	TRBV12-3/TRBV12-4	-	TGTGCCAGCCGGGGACAGAGCAACTATGGCTACACCTTC	CASRGQSNYGYTF
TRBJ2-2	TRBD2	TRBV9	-	TGTGCCAGCAGCGTGCGGCGGGGGAGTCCCGGGGAGCTGTTTTTT	CASSVRRGSPGELFF
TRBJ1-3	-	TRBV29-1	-	TGCAGCGGGGGCTATGGAAACACCATATATTTT	CSGGYGNTIYF
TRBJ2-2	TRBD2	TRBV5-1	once	TGCGCCAGCAGAGTCCTAGCGGGGGGGCTCGGGGAGCTGTTTTTT	CASRVLAGGLGELFF
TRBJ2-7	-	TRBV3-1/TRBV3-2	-	TGTGCCAGCAGCCAAGAAGGGGCATTTCCGGGTGCCGAGCAGTACTTC	CASSQEGAFPGAEQYF
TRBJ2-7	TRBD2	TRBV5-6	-	TGTGCCAGCAGCCCGGGACTAGCGGGAGGTATAGGCGAGCAGTACTTC	CASSPGLAGGIGEQYF
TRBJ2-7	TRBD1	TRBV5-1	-	TGCGCCAGCAGCAGGGACAGGGGGCCCTCCCAGCAGTACTTC	CASSRDRGPSQQYF
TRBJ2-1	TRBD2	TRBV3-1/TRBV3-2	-	TGTGCCAGCAGCCAAGGTAGCGGGAGTTCCTACAATGAGCAGTTCTTC	CASSQGSGSSYNEQFF
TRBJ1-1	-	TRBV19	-	TGTGCCAGTAGTACAGAGCGTCGAGCTTTCTTT	CASSTERRAFF
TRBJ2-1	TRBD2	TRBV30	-	TGTGCCTGGAGTATCCTAGCGGGGGGGCCAAGTGCCTACAATGAGCAGTTCTTC	CAWSILAGGPSAYNEQFF
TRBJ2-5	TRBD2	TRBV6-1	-	TGTGCCAGCAGTGTAGCTAGCGGGAGGTCTGAGACCCAGTACTTC	CASSVASGRSETQYF
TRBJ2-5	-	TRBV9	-	TGTGCCAGCAGCCTAAGTTTTGCCGTGCAAGAGACCCAGTACTTC	CASSLSFAVQETQYF
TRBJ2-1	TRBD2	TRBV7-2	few	TGTGCCAGCAGCTTAAAGTCGGGAGGCAATGAGCAGTTCTTC	CASSLKSGGNEQFF
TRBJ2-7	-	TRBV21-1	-	TGTGCCAGCAGCAAAGCGGACGGATACGAGCAGTACTTC	CASSKADGYEQYF